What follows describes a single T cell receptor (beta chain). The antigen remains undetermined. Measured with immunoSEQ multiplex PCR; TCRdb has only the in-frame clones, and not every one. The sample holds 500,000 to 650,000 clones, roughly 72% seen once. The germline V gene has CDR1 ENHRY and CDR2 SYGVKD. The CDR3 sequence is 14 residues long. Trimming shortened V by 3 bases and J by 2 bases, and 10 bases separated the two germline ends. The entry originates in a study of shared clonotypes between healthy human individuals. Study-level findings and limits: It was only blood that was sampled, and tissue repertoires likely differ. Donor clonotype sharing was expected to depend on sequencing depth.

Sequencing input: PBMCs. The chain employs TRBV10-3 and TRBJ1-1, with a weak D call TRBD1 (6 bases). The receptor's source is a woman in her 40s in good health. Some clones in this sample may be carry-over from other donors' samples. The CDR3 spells CAISERTDNTEAFF. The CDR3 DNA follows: TGTGCCATCAGTGAAAGGACAGACAACACTGAAGCTTTCTTT.